This entry is about one TCR beta chain. No antigen is known for it. V was cut by 4 bases and J by 4 bases, with 10 bases left in between. CDR3 length: 13 amino acids. Germline V gene sequence: CDR1 SGHAT, CDR2 FQNNGV. This sample was included in a study of lymphopenia after photon versus proton radiotherapy. General study results and limits: Proton therapy kept repertoires fairly stable, unlike photons, which gained effector/memory cells.

Generated by immunoSEQ multiplex PCR, the TCRdb table keeps only in-frame clones and is missing some. The sample lists some 70,000 clones; around 87% were seen once. The sequencing used peripheral blood, collected from a patient treated with proton-based radiotherapy. The J gene is TRBJ1-1, the V gene TRBV11-2; no definite D call. This receptor was identified in a man of 80 years or more with esophageal cancer. CDR3 residues: CASSWRLITEAFF. CDR3 in DNA: TGTGCCAGCAGCTGGAGATTGATCACTGAAGCTTTCTTT.